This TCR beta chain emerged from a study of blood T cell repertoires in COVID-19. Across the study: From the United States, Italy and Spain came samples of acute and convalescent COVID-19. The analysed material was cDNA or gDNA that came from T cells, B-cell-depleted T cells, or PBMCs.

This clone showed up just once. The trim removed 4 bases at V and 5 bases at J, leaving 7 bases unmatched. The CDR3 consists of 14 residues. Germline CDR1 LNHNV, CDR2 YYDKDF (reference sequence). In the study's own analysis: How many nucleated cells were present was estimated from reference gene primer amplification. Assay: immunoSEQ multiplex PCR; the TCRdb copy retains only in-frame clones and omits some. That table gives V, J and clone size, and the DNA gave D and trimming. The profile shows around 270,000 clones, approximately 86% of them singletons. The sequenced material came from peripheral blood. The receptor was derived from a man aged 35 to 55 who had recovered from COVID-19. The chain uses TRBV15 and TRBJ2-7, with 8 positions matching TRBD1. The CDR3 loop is CATSTPDRAHEQYF. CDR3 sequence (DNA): TGTGCCACCAGCACCCCGGACAGGGCCCACGAGCAGTACTTC.